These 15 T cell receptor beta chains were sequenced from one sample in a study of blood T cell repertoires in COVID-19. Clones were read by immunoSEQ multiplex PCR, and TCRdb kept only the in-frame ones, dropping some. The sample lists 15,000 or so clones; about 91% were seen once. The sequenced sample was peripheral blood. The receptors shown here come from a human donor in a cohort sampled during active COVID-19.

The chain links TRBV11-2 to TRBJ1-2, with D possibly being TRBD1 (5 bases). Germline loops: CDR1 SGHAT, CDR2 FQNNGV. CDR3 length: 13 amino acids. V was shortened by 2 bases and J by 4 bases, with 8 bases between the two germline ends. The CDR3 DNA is TGTGCCAGCAGCTTACCCGGGGGCTATGGCTACACCTTC. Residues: CASSLPGGYGYTF.

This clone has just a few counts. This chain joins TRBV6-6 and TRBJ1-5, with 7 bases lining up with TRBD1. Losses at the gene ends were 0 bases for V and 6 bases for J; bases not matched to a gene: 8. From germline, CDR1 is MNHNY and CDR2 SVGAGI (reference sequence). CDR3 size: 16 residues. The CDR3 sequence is CASSYSFGQEGQPQHF. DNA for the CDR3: TGTGCCAGCAGTTACTCGTTCGGACAGGAGGGTCAGCCCCAGCATTTT.

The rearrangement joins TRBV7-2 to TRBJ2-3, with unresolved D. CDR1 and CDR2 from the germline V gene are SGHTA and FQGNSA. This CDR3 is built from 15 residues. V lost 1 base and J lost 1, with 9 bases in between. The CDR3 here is CASSLGPGRTDTQYF. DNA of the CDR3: TGTGCCAGCAGCTTAGGGCCAGGTCGCACAGATACGCAGTATTTT.

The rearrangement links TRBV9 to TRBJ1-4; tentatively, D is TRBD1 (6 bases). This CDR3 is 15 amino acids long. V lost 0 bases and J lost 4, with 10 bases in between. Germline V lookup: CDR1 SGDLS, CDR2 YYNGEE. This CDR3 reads CASSVDEGDNEKLFF. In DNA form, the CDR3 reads TGTGCCAGCAGCGTAGACGAGGGGGATAATGAAAAACTGTTTTTT.

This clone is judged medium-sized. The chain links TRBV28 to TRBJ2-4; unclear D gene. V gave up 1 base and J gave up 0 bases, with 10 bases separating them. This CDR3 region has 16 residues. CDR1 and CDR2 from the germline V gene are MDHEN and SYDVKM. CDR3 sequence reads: CASSLSLRLAKNIQYF. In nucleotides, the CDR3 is TGTGCCAGCAGTTTATCCCTTCGACTAGCCAAAAACATTCAGTACTTC.

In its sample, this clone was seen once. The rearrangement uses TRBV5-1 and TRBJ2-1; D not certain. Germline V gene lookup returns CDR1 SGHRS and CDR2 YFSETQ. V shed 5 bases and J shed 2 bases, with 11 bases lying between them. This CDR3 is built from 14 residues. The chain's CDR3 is CASSLLDTYNEQFF. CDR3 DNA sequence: TGCGCCAGCAGTCTGCTAGATACCTACAATGAGCAGTTCTTC.

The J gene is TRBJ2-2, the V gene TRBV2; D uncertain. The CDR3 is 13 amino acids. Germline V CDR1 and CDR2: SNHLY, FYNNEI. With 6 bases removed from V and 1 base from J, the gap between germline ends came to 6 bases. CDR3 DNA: TGTGCCAGCAGGAGCCAGAACACCGGGGAGCTGTTTTTT. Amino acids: CASRSQNTGELFF. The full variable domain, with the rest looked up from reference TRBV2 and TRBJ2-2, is EPEVTQTPSHQVTQMGQEVILRCVPISNHLYFYWYRQILGQKVEFLVSFYNNEISEKSEIFDDQFSVERPDGSNFTLKIRSTKLEDSAMYFCASRSQNTGELFFGEGSRLTVL.

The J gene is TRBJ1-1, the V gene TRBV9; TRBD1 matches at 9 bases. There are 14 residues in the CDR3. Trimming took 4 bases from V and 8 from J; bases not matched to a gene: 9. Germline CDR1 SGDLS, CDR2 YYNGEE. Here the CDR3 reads CASSPGDRVGEAFF. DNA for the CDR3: TGTGCCAGCAGCCCGGGGGACAGGGTCGGAGAAGCTTTCTTT.

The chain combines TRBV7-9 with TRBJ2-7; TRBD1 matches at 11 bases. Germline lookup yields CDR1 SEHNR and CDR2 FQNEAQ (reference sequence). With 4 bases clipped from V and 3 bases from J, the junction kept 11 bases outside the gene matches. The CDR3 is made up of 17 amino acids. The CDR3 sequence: CASSSGQGATPHYEQYF. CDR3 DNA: TGTGCCAGCAGCTCCGGACAGGGGGCGACGCCACACTACGAGCAGTACTTC.

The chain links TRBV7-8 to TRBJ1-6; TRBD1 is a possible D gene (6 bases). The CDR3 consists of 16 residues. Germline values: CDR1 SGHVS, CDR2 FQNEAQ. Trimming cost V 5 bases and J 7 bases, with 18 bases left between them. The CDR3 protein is CASSLTAGTINSPLHF. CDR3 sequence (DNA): TGTGCCAGCAGCCTCACGGCAGGGACAATCAATTCACCCCTCCACTTT.

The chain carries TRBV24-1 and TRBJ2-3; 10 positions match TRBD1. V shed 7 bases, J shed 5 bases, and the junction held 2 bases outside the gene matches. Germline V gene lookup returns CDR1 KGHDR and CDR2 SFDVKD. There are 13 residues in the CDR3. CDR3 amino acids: CATRGTGVDTQYF. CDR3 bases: TGTGCCACCAGGGGGACAGGGGTAGATACGCAGTATTTT.

CDR3 DNA sequence: TGCGCCAGCAGCTCCTGGCAGGGTGATGAAAAACTGTTTTTT. This gives the protein CASSSWQGDEKLFF. This chain uses TRBV5-1 with TRBJ1-4, with D perhaps TRBD1 (5 bases). From germline, CDR1 is SGHRS and CDR2 YFSETQ. V shed 3 bases and J shed 6 bases, with 12 bases lying between them. The CDR3 contains 14 residues.

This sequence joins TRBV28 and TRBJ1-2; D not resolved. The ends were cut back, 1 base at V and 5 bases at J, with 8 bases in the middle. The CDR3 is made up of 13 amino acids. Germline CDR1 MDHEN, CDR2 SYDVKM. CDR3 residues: CASSLSGVYGYTF. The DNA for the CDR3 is TGTGCCAGCAGTTTATCGGGTGTATATGGCTACACCTTC.

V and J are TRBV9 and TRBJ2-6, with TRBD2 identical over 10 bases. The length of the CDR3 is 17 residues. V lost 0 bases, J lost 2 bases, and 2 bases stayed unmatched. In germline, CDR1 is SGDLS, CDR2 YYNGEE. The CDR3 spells CASSVAGTSAGANVLTF. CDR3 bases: TGTGCCAGCAGCGTAGCTGGGACTAGCGCTGGGGCCAACGTCCTGACTTTC.

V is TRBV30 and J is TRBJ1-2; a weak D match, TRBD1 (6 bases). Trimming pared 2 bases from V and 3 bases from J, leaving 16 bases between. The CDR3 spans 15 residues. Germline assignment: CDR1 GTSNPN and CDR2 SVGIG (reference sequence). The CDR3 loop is CAWSRTGPEYYGYTF. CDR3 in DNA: TGTGCCTGGAGTCGAACAGGGCCCGAATACTATGGCTACACCTTC.